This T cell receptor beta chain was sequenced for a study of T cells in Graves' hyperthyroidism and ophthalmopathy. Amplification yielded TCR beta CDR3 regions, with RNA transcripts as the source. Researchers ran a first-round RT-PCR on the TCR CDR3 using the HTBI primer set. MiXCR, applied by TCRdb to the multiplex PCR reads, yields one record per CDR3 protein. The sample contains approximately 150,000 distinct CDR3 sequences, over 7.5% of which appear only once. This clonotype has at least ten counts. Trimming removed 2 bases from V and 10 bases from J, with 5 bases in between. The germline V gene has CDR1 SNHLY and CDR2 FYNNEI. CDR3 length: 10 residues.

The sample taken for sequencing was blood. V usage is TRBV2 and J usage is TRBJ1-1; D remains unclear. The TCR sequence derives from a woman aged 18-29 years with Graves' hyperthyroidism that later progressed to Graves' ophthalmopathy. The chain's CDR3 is CASSERGAFF. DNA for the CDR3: TGTGCCAGCAGTGAACGGGGAGCTTTCTTT.